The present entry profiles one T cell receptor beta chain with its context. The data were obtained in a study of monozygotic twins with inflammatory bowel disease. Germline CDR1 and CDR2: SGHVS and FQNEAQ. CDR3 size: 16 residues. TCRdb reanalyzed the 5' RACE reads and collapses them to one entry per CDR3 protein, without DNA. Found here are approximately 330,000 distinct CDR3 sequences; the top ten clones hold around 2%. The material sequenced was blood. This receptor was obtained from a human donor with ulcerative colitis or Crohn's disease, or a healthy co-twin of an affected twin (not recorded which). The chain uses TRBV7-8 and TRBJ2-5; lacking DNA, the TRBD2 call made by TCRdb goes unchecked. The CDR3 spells CASSSGLAGAQETQYF.